This TCR beta chain was recovered during a study of T cell changes during pregnancy in multiple sclerosis. Clones were read by immunoSEQ multiplex PCR, and TCRdb kept only the in-frame ones, dropping some. The sample yields approximately 110,000 clones, roughly nine tenths seen once. Germline CDR1 and CDR2: LGHNT and FRNRAP. The CDR3 covers 18 residues. V gave up 3 bases and J gave up 2 bases; unmatched junction bases: 8. This sequence was found in a female donor with multiple sclerosis, enrolled in a pregnancy study. This rearrangement joins TRBV12-5 to TRBJ2-3; 13 positions match TRBD2. Sample: peripheral blood, taken after pregnancy. Here the CDR3 reads CASGFLGLAGPTTDTQYF. The CDR3 DNA is TGTGCTAGTGGTTTCCTGGGACTAGCGGGGCCTACCACAGATACGCAGTATTTT.